These 17 T cell receptor beta chains share one sample of origin, sequenced in a study of blood T cell repertoires in COVID-19 (dated by TCRdb to between 2020 and 2021). Library prep was done by the immunoSEQ multiplex PCR assay. TCRdb limited this immuneACCESS table to in-frame rearrangements with V and J called. A share of clones is missing; checked studies link under half to unresolved V genes, and the rest is unexplained. This sample gives fewer than 250,000 clones in total; 80% to 90% of them show up just once. The biggest ten clones account for under 3% of the sample. The sequencing sample was made of peripheral blood. The origin of the receptors is a man aged 50-59 years with active or convalescent COVID-19.

The chain links TRBV28 to TRBJ1-3, with D possibly TRBD1 on 6 matching bases. The V end was cut by 5 bases, the J end by 2 bases, with 10 bases between. The CDR3 loop spans 14 amino acids. Germline CDR1 is MDHEN and CDR2 is SYDVKM. The CDR3 spells CASSSTGTGNTIYF. The DNA of the CDR3 is TGTGCCAGCAGTAGTACAGGGACTGGAAACACCATATATTTT.

The V and J genes are TRBV5-6 and TRBJ1-2; a possible D gene is TRBD1 (6 bases). Germline V gene lookup returns CDR1 SGHDT and CDR2 YYEEEE. With 5 bases removed from V and 3 bases from J, the gap between germline ends came to 8 bases. This CDR3 comprises 12 residues. CDR3 sequence reads: CASRTGYYGYTF. The DNA for the CDR3 is TGTGCCAGCAGGACAGGTTACTATGGCTACACCTTC.

This chain links TRBV6-5 with TRBJ1-5; the match to TRBD1 covers 9 bases. CDR1 and CDR2 from the germline V gene are MNHEY and SVGAGI. Losses at the gene ends were 2 bases for V and 5 bases for J; bases not matched to a gene: 7. This CDR3 is 16 amino acids long. DNA of the CDR3: TGTGCCAGCAGTTACCGGACAGGGGCAAGACATCAGCCCCAGCATTTT. Encoded protein: CASSYRTGARHQPQHF.

The chain couples TRBV20-1 to TRBJ1-2, with 7 bases that match TRBD1. CDR1 is DFQATT and CDR2 is SNEGSKA in the germline V gene (reference sequence). The ends lost 3 bases at V and 8 bases at J; junction bases unmatched: 9. This CDR3 spans 13 amino acids. The CDR3 region is CSASTTGVGGYTF. As DNA, the CDR3 is TGCAGTGCTAGTACCACAGGGGTAGGAGGCTACACCTTC.

J is TRBJ1-2 and V is TRBV7-2, with D perhaps TRBD1 (5 bases). The CDR3 sequence is 13 residues long. V was shortened by 5 bases and J by 4 bases, with 11 bases between the two germline ends. The germline CDR1 and CDR2 sequences are SGHTA and FQGNSA. The DNA of the CDR3 is TGTGCCAGCAGCCAAGACAGACCCTATGGCTACACCTTC. Translated, it gives CASSQDRPYGYTF.

This chain connects TRBV11-2 to TRBJ2-1; D is perhaps TRBD1 (6 bases). Germline loops: CDR1 SGHAT, CDR2 FQNNGV. V was pared by 5 bases and J by 0 bases, with 11 bases between. The CDR3 is 15 amino acids. As DNA, the CDR3 is TGTGCCAGCAGCCCAACAGGGCTCTCCTACAATGAGCAGTTCTTC. This encodes CASSPTGLSYNEQFF.

V gene TRBV7-2 combines with J gene TRBJ2-2, with TRBD1 as a possible D gene (6 bases). CDR3 length equals 13 residues. Per germline, CDR1 SGHTA and CDR2 FQGNSA. The V and J ends lost 5 bases and 5 bases respectively, with 9 bases between them. CDR3 DNA: TGTGCCAGCAGCAGCCAGGGGACCGGGGAGCTGTTTTTT. It specifies CASSSQGTGELFF. Full variable domain (remainder filled in from reference TRBV7-2 and TRBJ2-2): GAGVSQSPSNKVTEKGKDVELRCDPISGHTALYWYRQSLGQGLEFLIYFQGNSAPDKSGLPSDRFSAERTGGSVSTLTIQRTQQEDSAVYLCASSSQGTGELFFGEGSRLTVL.

The chain combines TRBV27 with TRBJ2-7; 11 bases map to TRBD2. Unmatched junction bases numbered 10, after V lost 6 bases and J lost 3 bases. CDR3 length equals 16 residues. Germline CDR1 reads MNHEY; CDR2 reads SMNVEV (reference sequence). The DNA of the CDR3 is TGTGCCAGCAGCCTACTAACTAGCGGGGGCAGCTACGAGCAGTACTTC. Its protein is CASSLLTSGGSYEQYF.

The chain couples TRBV7-9 to TRBJ2-3, with TRBD2 matching 7 bases. Germline loops: CDR1 SEHNR, CDR2 FQNEAQ (reference sequence). The junction had 1 base not matched to a gene; V was cut back by 4 bases and J by 6 bases. CDR3 size: 12 residues. DNA of the CDR3: TGTGCCAGCAGCTCACTAGCGGATACGCAGTATTTT. It specifies CASSSLADTQYF. Complete variable domain (other parts from reference TRBV7-9 and TRBJ2-3): DTGVSQNPRHKITKRGQNVTFRCDPISEHNRLYWYRQTLGQGPEFLTYFQNEAQLEKSRLLSDRFSAERPKGSFSTLEIQRTEQGDSAMYLCASSSLADTQYFGPGTRLTVL.

The CDR3 DNA sequence: TGCGCCAGCAGCCAAGAGGGGGGGGCGAGCACAGATACGCAGTATTTT. Translation gives CASSQEGGASTDTQYF. The V call is TRBV4-3, the J call TRBJ2-3; maybe TRBD2 (7 bases). V was trimmed by 0 bases and J by 0 bases, leaving 10 bases between them. The germline V gene has CDR1 LGHNA and CDR2 YSLEER. The CDR3 has 16 residues.

The chain links TRBV3-1 (or the pseudogene TRBV3-2) to TRBJ1-2, with D tentatively TRBD1 (5 bases). V was pared by 1 base and J by 8 bases, with 17 bases between. The CDR3 spans 15 residues. CDR1 LGHDT and CDR2 YNNKEL come from the germline V gene (reference sequence). In nucleotides, the CDR3 is TGTGCCAGCAGCCAAGTAGCGGGACGCCTAGGGGGCTACACCTTC. Translating gives CASSQVAGRLGGYTF.

The V call is TRBV6-5, the J call TRBJ1-2, with 9 bases that match TRBD1. The V gene end was trimmed by 6 bases and the J gene end by 3 bases; junction bases not matched to a gene: 5. The germline gives CDR1 MNHEY, CDR2 SVGAGI. The CDR3 contains 14 residues. CDR3 protein: CASSRGTGYYGYTF. DNA for the CDR3: TGTGCCAGCAGCCGAGGGACAGGGTACTATGGCTACACCTTC.

The chain has TRBV18 and TRBJ2-5, with 7 bases that match TRBD2. Germline lookup yields CDR1 KGHSH and CDR2 LQKENI. J gave up 2 bases and V 0 bases, and 3 bases lay outside the gene matches. The CDR3 spans 15 residues. The CDR3 sequence is CASSPPGGFQETQYF. In nucleotides, the CDR3 is TGTGCCAGCTCACCACCGGGGGGGTTTCAAGAGACCCAGTACTTC.

The chain couples TRBV6-5 to TRBJ1-4; 7 bases match TRBD1. V lost 6 bases, J lost 4 bases, and 8 bases stayed unmatched. This CDR3 has 15 amino acids. Germline loops: CDR1 MNHEY, CDR2 SVGAGI. The CDR3 reads CASSPRDRNNEKLFF. The CDR3 coding sequence is TGTGCCAGCAGCCCCCGGGACAGAAATAATGAAAAACTGTTTTTT.

The chain's CDR3 is CASSQTAIYGYTF. In nucleotides, the CDR3 is TGTGCCAGCAGTCAGACAGCTATCTATGGCTACACCTTC. The rearrangement links TRBV12-3 or TRBV12-4 to TRBJ1-2; a weak D match, TRBD1 (5 bases). This CDR3 spans 13 amino acids. Trimming removed 5 bases from V and 4 bases from J, with 11 bases in between.

The chain's CDR3 is CASSQDWGPRGREAFF. Here the CDR3 DNA reads TGTGCCAGCAGCCAAGATTGGGGGCCACGGGGAAGGGAAGCTTTCTTT. The chain uses TRBV14 and TRBJ1-1, with D maybe TRBD1 (6 bases). The CDR3 runs 16 residues. Germline loops: CDR1 SGHDN, CDR2 FVKESK. Trimming cost V 0 bases and J 8 bases, with 19 bases left between them.

The chain couples TRBV5-1 to TRBJ2-3; TRBD2 aligns across 8 bases. J lost 7 bases, V lost 4 bases, and 23 bases had no gene match. Per the germline V gene, CDR1 is SGHRS and CDR2 is YFSETQ. The length of the CDR3 is 19 residues. CDR3 sequence (DNA): TGCGCCAGCAGCGGGGGGCTACTAGCGGAAAGACGCCCACGAAATACGCAGTATTTT. This sequence encodes CASSGGLLAERRPRNTQYF.